The clone carrying this T cell receptor (beta chain) was counted between two and nine times. The data were taken from a study of T-cell reconstitution after alpha-beta-depleted transplantation in children. Preparing the TCRbeta library involved the use of unique molecular identifiers. TCRdb passed the PCR reads through MiXCR, listing each CDR3 protein once. The sample shows hundreds of thousands of distinct CDR3 sequences, 16% of them seen only once. This CDR3 has 15 amino acids. Trimming at V came to 6 bases and at J to 4 bases, leaving 8 bases not matched to a gene. Germline V lookup: CDR1 SEHNR, CDR2 FQNEAQ (reference sequence).

The sequences come from PBMCs from the stem cell graft donor, collected from the stem cell graft. This chain links TRBV7-9 with TRBJ2-2; 7 bases map to TRBD1. This clonotype was obtained from a human donor who donated a stem cell graft to a child with acute myeloid leukemia. CDR3 DNA: TGTGCCAGCAGTTCACCGGGACAGATCACCGGGGAGCTGTTTTTT. This translates into CASSSPGQITGELFF.